This TCR beta chain was captured in a study of T cell clonotyping in hematopoietic cell transplantation. General study results and limits: Pathologically expanded recipient clonotypes increased progressively from day 30 to day 180 as diversity fell.

Here immunoSEQ multiplex PCR was the method, and the copy in TCRdb shows in-frame clones only, minus some. The data hold several thousand clones, with roughly 89% observed a single time. In regard to this clone: What it binds is unknown.

The CDR3 is 13 amino acids. Germline lookup yields CDR1 SGHDT and CDR2 YYEEEE. Trimming took off 4 bases at V and 1 base at J, with 9 bases between the two ends. The chain is built from TRBV5-6 and TRBJ2-7, with D possibly matching TRBD1 (6 bases). Sample: peripheral blood mononuclear cells, taken 100 days after allogeneic stem cell transplant. The clonotype comes from a male patient between 65 and 79 years old who had an allogeneic stem cell transplant from an unrelated donor, so T cells may come from the graft donor. Some clones in this sample may be carry-over from other donors' samples. This CDR3 reads CASSAQGSYEQYF. The CDR3 DNA sequence: TGTGCCAGCAGCGCACAGGGTTCCTACGAGCAGTACTTC.